This TCR beta chain appears in the sequencing data of a study of T cells in localized non-small cell lung cancer. Clones were sequenced by immunoSEQ multiplex PCR, and TCRdb holds only the in-frame ones, with some missing. In the table there are approximately 80,000 clones, about 84% of which are singletons. Deletions cut 1 base from V and 6 bases from J, with 27 bases between. The germline gives CDR1 SEHNR, CDR2 FQNEAQ (reference sequence). The CDR3 runs to 19 residues. This clone was recorded a few times. The chain uses TRBV7-9 and TRBJ1-2, with D perhaps matching TRBD1 (5 bases). The TCR was taken from a female donor over 55 with stage I lung adenocarcinoma. This sample comprised peripheral blood, obtained before any cancer treatment. CDR3 in DNA: TGTGCCAGCAGCTTAGTATGGGCGGGACTTCCTTCGGATTACAATGGCTACACCTTC. Translation gives CASSLVWAGLPSDYNGYTF. The full variable domain, its missing parts supplied by reference TRBV7-9 and TRBJ1-2, is DTGVSQNPRHKITKRGQNVTFRCDPISEHNRLYWYRQTLGQGPEFLTYFQNEAQLEKSRLLSDRFSAERPKGSFSTLEIQRTEQGDSAMYLCASSLVWAGLPSDYNGYTFGSGTRLTVV.